The clone carrying this T cell receptor (beta chain) was seen only once. From germline, CDR1 is SGHRS and CDR2 YFSETQ. CDR3 length equals 16 residues. V was clipped by 4 bases and J by 3 bases, with 14 bases between them. The data derive from a study of control samples from healthy donors and cancer patients. The assay was immunoSEQ multiplex PCR, and TCRdb's table has in-frame clones only and misses some. The table shows roughly 190,000 clones, with about 90% occurring only once. This clonotype was obtained from a man aged 25-45 years in good health. This chain uses TRBV5-1 with TRBJ2-6, with a weak D call TRBD2 (5 bases). Sequences were obtained from blood. CDR3 protein: CASSANPGVGANVLTF. CDR3 in DNA: TGCGCCAGCAGCGCCAATCCCGGGGTTGGGGCCAACGTCCTGACTTTC.